The present T cell receptor beta chain was sequenced within a study of beta chain features in type 1 diabetes. The CDR3 loop spans 15 amino acids. Trimming shortened V by 1 base and J by 2 bases, and 12 bases separated the two germline ends. Germline V gene data show CDR1 as SGHTA and CDR2 as FQGNSA. This clone was recorded only once. The sequenced template was cDNA made from the entire isolated RNA. TCRdb keeps only in-frame clones here, not all; method: immunoSEQ multiplex PCR. The data show a few hundred thousand clones, with around 30% seen just once and around 0.065% held by the top ten. Sequencing was performed on naive CD4+ T cells from blood. This chain joins TRBV7-2 and TRBJ2-7, with D perhaps TRBD1 (6 bases). The sequence came from a man between 18 and 35 years old in good health. This CDR3 reads CASSLGTAFAYEQYF. The CDR3 DNA sequence: TGTGCCAGCAGCTTAGGGACAGCCTTTGCCTACGAGCAGTACTTC.